This TCR beta chain was captured in a study of Ad26.COV2.S vaccination and SARS-CoV-2 variants. Assay: immunoSEQ multiplex PCR; the TCRdb copy retains only in-frame clones and omits some. Counted here are 440,000 or so clones, roughly 91% occurring once; the ten biggest clones make up roughly 4%. Trimming at V came to 8 bases and at J to 5 bases, leaving 12 bases not matched to a gene. The CDR3 length is 14 residues. Germline loops: CDR1 ENHRY, CDR2 SYGVKD. Stated treatment: 15 to 20 received Ad26.COV2.S at low or high dose, single or two shots; 5 received placebo; per-sample allocation not given. The samples were gathered on day 63 after the first injection of vaccine or placebo.

The chain couples TRBV10-3 to TRBJ2-7; 7 bases agree with TRBD1. This sample comprised peripheral blood, obtained in a trial of Ad26.COV2.S vaccine versus placebo. The receptor's source is a person aged 18 to 59 who received the Ad26.COV2.S COVID-19 vaccine or a placebo. The CDR3 reads CAIATGDNFHEQYF. In DNA, the CDR3 is TGTGCCATCGCCACAGGGGACAACTTCCACGAGCAGTACTTC.